These 23 T cell receptor beta chains share one sample of origin, sequenced in a study of T cell changes during pregnancy in multiple sclerosis. The assay was immunoSEQ multiplex PCR, and TCRdb's table has in-frame clones only and misses some. The sample consists of fewer than 95,000 clones, approximately 92% of them appearing once. The specimen was peripheral blood, collected in the first trimester of pregnancy. Receptor source: a female donor with multiple sclerosis, enrolled in a pregnancy study.

This clone was counted between two and nine times. V and J are TRBV7-8 and TRBJ2-1, with 15 bases fitting TRBD2. This CDR3 has 18 residues. Germline assignment: CDR1 SGHVS and CDR2 FQNEAQ. V was pared by 6 bases and J by 4 bases, with 10 bases of the junction left unmatched. Written as DNA, the CDR3 is TGTGCCAGCAGTCGTGCTCCGGGACTAGCGGGGGGATACAATGAGCAGTTCTTC. Protein product: CASSRAPGLAGGYNEQFF.

This chain connects TRBV7-2 to TRBJ1-5; D is unresolved. The V gene's germline CDR1 is SGHTA and CDR2 FQGNSA. CDR3 length equals 15 residues. Trimming removed 6 bases at V and 0 bases at J, with 12 bases between. The CDR3 sequence: CASSSDYYSNQPQHF. The CDR3 DNA reads TGTGCCAGCAGTTCTGACTATTATAGCAATCAGCCCCAGCATTTT.

This rearrangement joins TRBV15 to TRBJ2-7; the match to TRBD2 covers 8 bases. Germline CDR1 reads LNHNV; CDR2 reads YYDKDF (reference sequence). CDR3 length: 16 amino acids. Germline trimming cut 3 bases from V and 5 bases from J; bases unmatched to any gene: 12. The CDR3 protein is CATSSGVGRGKNEQYF. Written as DNA, the CDR3 is TGTGCCACCAGCAGCGGCGTCGGGAGGGGCAAGAACGAGCAGTACTTC.

As for this clone: Other DNA sequences in the same sample also yield this CDR3. The chain employs TRBV6-5 and TRBJ1-1; perhaps TRBD1 as D (6 bases). V lost 0 bases and J 3 bases, leaving 8 bases between the germline ends. The CDR3 sequence is 14 residues long. Germline CDR1 is MNHEY and CDR2 is SVGAGI. The CDR3 region is CASSYSGADTEAFF. The CDR3 region has the DNA TGTGCCAGCAGTTACTCGGGGGCAGACACTGAAGCTTTCTTT.

In regard to this clone: One end of the junction does not line up with germline, which may come from a read error. The genes are TRBV7-6 and TRBJ1-6; D is unclear. The CDR3 sequence is 13 residues long. The germline V gene has CDR1 SGHVS and CDR2 FNYEAQ. CDR3 bases: TGTGCCAGCAGCTTAGATGAGGATTCAGCCCTCCACTTT. It translates to CASSLDEDSALHF. Supplemented by reference TRBV7-6 and TRBJ1-6, the full variable domain reads GAGVSQSPRYKVTKRGQDVALRCDPISGHVSLYWYRQALGQGPEFLTYFNYEAQQDKSGLPNDRFSAERPEGSISTLTIQRTEQRDSAMYRCASSLDEDSALHFGNGTRLTVT.

The chain carries TRBV9 and TRBJ1-2; tentatively, D is TRBD1 (5 bases). The CDR3 spans 14 residues. Germline assignment: CDR1 SGDLS and CDR2 YYNGEE. Deletions cut 4 bases from V and 8 bases from J, with 18 bases between. CDR3 sequence: CASSSLGGTRGYTF. The CDR3 DNA is TGTGCCAGCAGCTCCCTGGGCGGGACGAGGGGCTACACCTTC.

This sequence joins TRBV9 and TRBJ2-3, with TRBD2 as a possible D gene (6 bases). Deletions cut 0 bases from V and 1 base from J, with 12 bases between. This CDR3 contains 16 residues. CDR1 is SGDLS and CDR2 is YYNGEE in the germline V gene. CDR3 protein: CASSVETSKGTDTQYF. The DNA of the CDR3 is TGTGCCAGCAGCGTAGAAACTAGCAAGGGCACAGATACGCAGTATTTT.

This sequence joins TRBV11-2 and TRBJ2-7, with TRBD2 matching over 10 bases. Trimming removed 5 bases from V and 1 base from J; junction bases left unmatched: 5. Germline V gene data show CDR1 as SGHAT and CDR2 as FQNNGV. CDR3 length: 15 residues. The CDR3 region has the DNA TGTGCCAGCAGCCTCGGGACTAGCGTTTCCTACGAGCAGTACTTC. This encodes CASSLGTSVSYEQYF.

This clone is a singleton in its sample. The chain links TRBV18 to TRBJ2-5; no clear D gene. V lost 0 bases and J 5 bases, leaving 4 bases between the germline ends. Germline V gene lookup returns CDR1 KGHSH and CDR2 LQKENI. The CDR3 consists of 12 residues. The CDR3 loop reads CASSPPRETQYF. The CDR3 bases are TGTGCCAGCTCACCACCGAGGGAGACCCAGTACTTC.

V and J are TRBV6-4 and TRBJ2-1; D is undetermined. Between the trimmed V and J ends, which lost 0 bases and 6 bases, there was a span of 12 bases. Germline CDR1 and CDR2: MRHNA and SNTAGT. There are 15 residues in the CDR3. The DNA of the CDR3 is TGTGCCAGCAGTGACTCGATGGTCACTACCAATGAGCAGTTCTTC. It specifies CASSDSMVTTNEQFF.

The chain couples TRBV4-1 to TRBJ2-1; TRBD2 matches 14 bases. With V trimmed by 3 bases and J by 10 bases, 23 bases remained unmatched. This CDR3 is 21 amino acids long. The germline gives CDR1 MGHRA, CDR2 YSYEKL. CDR3 in DNA: TGCGCCAGCAGCCATCCACTCCATTCCCTCGTGACTAGCGGGGGGGCCCAGGAGCAGTTCTTC. Translated, it gives CASSHPLHSLVTSGGAQEQFF.

This chain joins TRBV9 and TRBJ1-1; D is perhaps TRBD1 (5 bases). Germline CDR1 is SGDLS and CDR2 is YYNGEE. V lost 1 base, J lost 2 bases, and 12 bases lay in between. CDR3 size: 15 residues. The CDR3 DNA follows: TGTGCCAGCAGCGTAAGTATGGACACTAACACTGAAGCTTTCTTT. This sequence encodes CASSVSMDTNTEAFF.

The chain uses TRBV5-1 and TRBJ2-4; tentative D call: TRBD2 (5 bases). The CDR3 is 17 amino acids. Germline CDR1 and CDR2: SGHRS and YFSETQ. V shed 1 base and J shed 3 bases, with 17 bases lying between them. Here the CDR3 DNA reads TGCGCCAGCAGCTTGTACGGCGGGCCTGCGGACAAAAACATTCAGTACTTC. It specifies CASSLYGGPADKNIQYF.

The chain joins TRBV9 to TRBJ2-1, with a tentative D call TRBD2 (6 bases). V was pared by 0 bases and J by 4 bases, with 14 bases between. Germline CDR1 is SGDLS and CDR2 is YYNGEE. This CDR3 region has 16 residues. The CDR3 sequence is CASSVAREAGYNEQFF. The DNA for the CDR3 is TGTGCCAGCAGCGTAGCTAGGGAGGCGGGGTACAATGAGCAGTTCTTC.

The chain carries TRBV25-1 and TRBJ1-4, with D possibly being TRBD1 (6 bases). This CDR3 comprises 16 residues. Trimming pared 8 bases from V and 0 bases from J, leaving 16 bases between. Per the germline V gene, CDR1 is MGHDK and CDR2 is SYGVNS. CDR3 bases: TGTGCCAGCGGAGAGGGGGGGCAAACAACTAATGAAAAACTGTTTTTT. Protein product: CASGEGGQTTNEKLFF.

In DNA, the CDR3 is TGTGCCAGCAGCCGTGTCCGGGGGACTAGCGGCGAGCAGTACTTC. This translates into CASSRVRGTSGEQYF. V is TRBV7-2 and J is TRBJ2-7, with 11 bases fitting TRBD2. The CDR3 runs 15 residues. V trimming: 5 bases; J trimming: 6 bases; junction bases outside the gene matches: 9. The V gene's germline CDR1 is SGHTA and CDR2 FQGNSA.

The chain employs TRBV11-1 and TRBJ1-1, with D perhaps matching TRBD1 (6 bases). CDR3 size: 12 residues. CDR1 is SGHAT and CDR2 is FQDESV in the germline V gene (reference sequence). V was clipped by 4 bases and J by 10 bases, with 13 bases between them. This CDR3 reads CASSSQGLGAFF. DNA for the CDR3: TGTGCCAGCAGCTCGCAGGGGCTGGGAGCTTTCTTT.

The CDR3 coding sequence is TGCGCCAGCAGCTCCGACAGGGGGACTTATGGCTACACCTTC. Its translation: CASSSDRGTYGYTF. This chain links TRBV5-1 with TRBJ1-2; 9 nucleotides match TRBD1. The CDR3 consists of 14 residues. Germline V gene data show CDR1 as SGHRS and CDR2 as YFSETQ. With 3 bases clipped from V and 5 bases from J, the junction kept 5 bases outside the gene matches.

The rearrangement joins TRBV5-1 to TRBJ1-1; D call uncertain. In germline, CDR1 is SGHRS, CDR2 YFSETQ. This CDR3 has 16 amino acids. Trimming took 2 bases from V and 0 from J, leaving 14 bases between them. The CDR3 sequence: CASSLNERVVNTEAFF. The CDR3 DNA follows: TGCGCCAGCAGCTTAAATGAGCGGGTGGTGAACACTGAAGCTTTCTTT.

This rearrangement joins TRBV6-1 to TRBJ1-6; 8 bases map to TRBD1. V was clipped by 11 bases and J by 0 bases; unmatched bases: 6. The CDR3 is 15 amino acids. Germline V gene data show CDR1 as MNHNS and CDR2 as SASEGT. In DNA form, the CDR3 reads TGTGCCGGAACAGGGGGGAGCTCCTATAATTCACCCCTCCACTTT. It specifies CAGTGGSSYNSPLHF.

The chain is built from TRBV30 and TRBJ1-5, with TRBD1 matching over 12 bases. Per the germline V gene, CDR1 is GTSNPN and CDR2 is SVGIG (reference sequence). This CDR3 has 18 amino acids. J gave up 1 base and V 1 base, and 8 bases lay outside the gene matches. CDR3 DNA: TGTGCCTGGAGTGAAGGGACAGGGGGCCCGTTAAGCAATCAGCCCCAGCATTTT. This encodes CAWSEGTGGPLSNQPQHF. Using reference TRBV30 and TRBJ1-5 for the parts outside the CDR3, the full variable domain is SQTIHQWPATLVQPVGSPLSLECTVEGTSNPNLYWYRQAAGRGLQLLFYSVGIGQISSEVPQNLSASRPQDRQFILSSKKLLLSDSGFYLCAWSEGTGGPLSNQPQHFGDGTRLSIL.

The V gene is TRBV5-6, the J gene TRBJ1-1; 10 bases match TRBD1. CDR1 SGHDT and CDR2 YYEEEE come from the germline V gene. After removal of 4 bases from V and 5 bases from J, the junction contained 11 bases not matched to a gene. The CDR3 contains 16 residues. CDR3 region: CASSTRDRGLGTEAFF. The CDR3 nucleotides are TGTGCCAGCAGCACCCGGGACAGGGGTTTAGGGACTGAAGCTTTCTTT.

V gene TRBV7-8 combines with J gene TRBJ2-6; 10 bases map to TRBD1. The CDR3 length is 17 residues. Per germline, CDR1 SGHVS and CDR2 FQNEAQ. Trimming at V came to 5 bases and at J to 2 bases, leaving 6 bases not matched to a gene. DNA for the CDR3: TGTGCCAGCAGCGCGAGACAGGGGGCGACTGGGGCCAACGTCCTGACTTTC. Amino acid sequence: CASSARQGATGANVLTF. Drawing the rest from reference TRBV7-8 and TRBJ2-6, the complete variable domain is GAGVSQSPRYKVAKRGQDVALRCDPISGHVSLFWYQQALGQGPEFLTYFQNEAQLDKSGLPSDRFFAERPEGSVSTLKIQRTQQEDSAVYLCASSARQGATGANVLTFGAGSRLTVL.